This T cell receptor beta chain is drawn from a study of shared clonotypes between healthy human individuals. Study details: CD8 memory received one plate per donor, CD8 naive two, CD4 memory three and CD4 naive three. Study conclusions and caveats: Among the subsets, naive ones generally showed larger estimated richness than memory ones. Rarefaction revealed incomplete sorted-subset sequencing despite large depth.

CD45RO-negative cells were positively selected for CCR7, leaving out terminally differentiated effector memory CD45RA+ cells. The study enrolled healthy HIV-negative adults without recent acute infections or vaccinations as donors. Germline CDR1 MNHEY, CDR2 SMNVEV (reference sequence). The CDR3 has 14 amino acids. V lost 8 bases to trimming and J lost 0 bases; unmatched junction nucleotides: 4. Using immunoSEQ multiplex PCR, the repertoire was profiled, and TCRdb retains in-frame clones only, with some absent. The sample consists of approximately 810,000 clones, 80% to 95% of them appearing once. Comments on this clone: No antigen is known for it.

The clonotype comes from a man aged 30-40 years in good health. The sequencing input was naive CD8+ T cells sorted from blood. The chain carries TRBV27 and TRBJ2-3, with 8 bases matching TRBD1. The CDR3 sequence is CASRTGPSTDTQYF. CDR3 in DNA: TGTGCCAGCCGGACAGGGCCCAGCACAGATACGCAGTATTTT.